This passage covers 12 T cell receptor beta chains from one sample sequenced in a study of blood T cells in healthy people across ages. A second PCR, run for about 7 to 11 cycles, used a sample-barcoded 5' primer plus a J-beta primer mix. TCRdb itself ran the 5' RACE reads through MiXCR, one entry per CDR3 protein. The table has roughly 800,000 distinct CDR3 sequences, around a quarter seen once. Separately, the same data were catalogued under a study of T cells of mothers and their children.

The sample taken for sequencing was blood. These receptors all come from a boy younger than 18 in good health.

The chain has TRBV29-1 and TRBJ2-5; D possibly matches TRBD1 or TRBD2 (5 bases each). V was pared by 3 bases and J by 11 bases, with 16 bases between. Germline assignment: CDR1 SQVTM and CDR2 ANQGSEA. This CDR3 has 12 amino acids. The CDR3 loop is CSVEPGASGQYF. As DNA, the CDR3 is TGCAGCGTTGAGCCCGGGGCGTCGGGACAGTACTTC. The full variable domain, with the rest looked up from reference TRBV29-1 and TRBJ2-5, is SAVISQKPSRDICQRGTSLTIQCQVDSQVTMMFWYRQQPGQSLTLIATANQGSEATYESGFVIDKFPISRPNLTFSTLTVSNMSPEDSSIYLCSVEPGASGQYFGPGTRLLVL.

The CDR3: CATSPGQGGYEQYF. In nucleotides, the CDR3 is TGTGCCACCAGTCCGGGACAGGGCGGCTACGAGCAGTACTTC. This chain links TRBV24-1 with TRBJ2-7; 9 bases line up with TRBD1. This CDR3 has 14 residues. Germline V CDR1 and CDR2: KGHDR, SFDVKD. With V trimmed by 6 bases and J by 3 bases, 5 bases remained unmatched.

The chain carries TRBV11-2 and TRBJ2-1; D is perhaps TRBD1 or TRBD2 (6 bases each). The CDR3 has 15 residues. Germline CDR1 SGHAT, CDR2 FQNNGV. V dropped 4 bases and J dropped 5 bases, with 15 bases sitting between them. CDR3 in DNA: TGTGCCAGCAGCTCGTTACAGGGACTCCACAATGAGCAGTTCTTC. This translates into CASSSLQGLHNEQFF. The complete variable domain, with remaining parts taken from reference TRBV11-2 and TRBJ2-1, reads EAGVAQSPRYKIIEKRQSVAFWCNPISGHATLYWYQQILGQGPKLLIQFQNNGVVDDSQLPKDRFSAERLKGVDSTLKIQPAKLEDSAVYLCASSSLQGLHNEQFFGPGTRLTVL.

This clonotype was seen more than once but under ten times. The gene calls are TRBV7-2 and TRBJ2-7; 8 bases match TRBD2. Germline CDR1 reads SGHTA; CDR2 reads FQGNSA. The CDR3 is 16 amino acids. The J segment lost 1 base and the V segment lost 1 base, leaving 6 bases of the junction unmatched. The CDR3 reads CASSLVGRGASYEQYF. The CDR3, as DNA: TGTGCCAGCAGCTTAGTGGGGCGGGGGGCGTCCTACGAGCAGTACTTC.

This clonotype was seen a handful of times. V usage is TRBV5-1 and J usage is TRBJ2-3; 7 positions match TRBD2. The J segment lost 5 bases and the V segment lost 5 bases, leaving 5 bases of the junction unmatched. CDR1 and CDR2 from the germline V gene are SGHRS and YFSETQ. This CDR3 contains 13 residues. In DNA form, the CDR3 reads TGCGCCAGCAGTTATACTAGCGAAGATACGCAGTATTTT. It encodes CASSYTSEDTQYF.

The chain uses TRBV2 and TRBJ2-5; no reliable D call. V was pared by 6 bases and J by 2 bases, with 7 bases between. Germline assignment: CDR1 SNHLY and CDR2 FYNNEI. CDR3 length: 12 residues. The CDR3 loop is CASRLKQETQYF. The CDR3 DNA reads TGTGCCAGCAGACTGAAACAAGAGACCCAGTACTTC.

This chain joins TRBV10-3 and TRBJ2-5; 11 positions agree with TRBD2. V lost 6 bases and J lost 0; bases outside the gene matches: 6. The CDR3 has 16 residues. The germline V gene has CDR1 ENHRY and CDR2 SYGVKD. The CDR3 region has the DNA TGTGCCATCAGCAAGACTAGCGGGACGTACCAAGAGACCCAGTACTTC. Its translation is CAISKTSGTYQETQYF.

With respect to this clonotype: At one end the junction does not follow the germline gene, possibly because of a read error. This chain joins TRBV7-9 and TRBJ2-5; 8 nucleotides agree with TRBD2. The CDR3 consists of 14 residues. CDR1 is SEHNR, CDR2 FQNEAQ, per germline (reference sequence). In DNA form, the CDR3 reads TGTGCCAGCAGCTTCGGGACTAGTCAAGAGATCCAGTACTTC. Translated, it gives CASSFGTSQEIQYF.

This rearrangement joins TRBV12-3 or TRBV12-4 to TRBJ2-1; D is uncertain. The germline V and J ends were trimmed by 7 bases and 7 bases, with 11 bases remaining between them. The CDR3 length is 12 residues. CDR3 nucleotide sequence: TGTGCCAGCACCCAGAGAAATAATGAGCAGTTCTTC. It codes for CASTQRNNEQFF.

This clonotype was seen only a few times. J is TRBJ1-1 and V is TRBV29-1; D gene uncertain. The CDR3 runs 12 residues. Trimming cost V 1 base and J 5 bases, with 8 bases left between them. From germline, CDR1 is SQVTM and CDR2 ANQGSEA. The chain's CDR3 is CSVEGEGTEAFF. The CDR3 nucleotides read TGCAGCGTTGAAGGGGAAGGAACTGAAGCTTTCTTT. The full variable domain, in which reference TRBV29-1 and TRBJ1-1 provide the parts outside the CDR3, is SAVISQKPSRDICQRGTSLTIQCQVDSQVTMMFWYRQQPGQSLTLIATANQGSEATYESGFVIDKFPISRPNLTFSTLTVSNMSPEDSSIYLCSVEGEGTEAFFGQGTRLTVV.

This chain joins TRBV3-1 and TRBJ2-7, with a tentative D call TRBD2 (5 bases). In germline, CDR1 is LGHDT, CDR2 YNNKEL (reference sequence). This CDR3 has 12 residues. Deletions cut 0 bases from V and 7 bases from J, with 7 bases between. CDR3 loop: CASSQEGGEQYF. The CDR3 nucleotides are TGTGCCAGCAGCCAAGAGGGCGGGGAGCAGTACTTC.

This clonotype was counted a few times. The chain joins TRBV29-1 to TRBJ1-2; D uncertain. In germline, CDR1 is SQVTM, CDR2 ANQGSEA. Trimming shortened V by 5 bases and J by 4 bases, and 17 bases separated the two germline ends. CDR3 length: 14 residues. The CDR3 loop is CSVNPDGGLYGYTF. As DNA, the CDR3 is TGCAGCGTTAACCCGGACGGAGGACTCTATGGCTACACCTTC.